Each of the 30 T cell receptor beta chains below was sequenced from the same sample in a study of T cells after yellow fever vaccination. TCRdb re-derived calls from the 5' RACE reads in MiXCR, one entry per CDR3 protein. This sample has 250,000 to 300,000 distinct CDR3 sequences; roughly 5.2% occur once, and the top ten carry under 3.5%. The material was CD4+ T cells sorted from PBMCs, obtained on the day of the yellow fever booster vaccination. The receptors originated from a man between 18 and 29 years old who received the YFV17D yellow fever vaccine.

This clonotype was observed many times. CDR3 sequence: CASRHAGDLRQPQHF. Written as DNA, the CDR3 is TGTGCCAGCAGACACGCCGGGGACCTAAGGCAGCCCCAGCATTTT. The chain combines TRBV6-2 or TRBV6-3 with TRBJ1-5; weak D call: TRBD1 (5 bases). The germline V gene encodes CDR1 MNHEY and CDR2 SVGEGT. The CDR3 totals 15 residues. V was trimmed by 6 bases and J by 7 bases, leaving 19 bases between them.

This clonotype was observed a few times. The chain is built from TRBV7-9 and TRBJ1-5; the D is unclear. V was shortened by 1 base and J by 6 bases, with 16 bases between the two germline ends. The CDR3 consists of 16 residues. Germline CDR1 is SEHNR and CDR2 is FQNEAQ (reference sequence). CDR3 protein: CASSLDHGPVIQPQHF. CDR3 bases: TGTGCCAGCAGCTTAGACCACGGACCGGTAATTCAGCCCCAGCATTTT.

At least ten counts were recorded for this clonotype. The V gene is TRBV6-4, the J gene TRBJ1-6, with D maybe TRBD1 (5 bases). The length of the CDR3 is 17 residues. V was clipped by 9 bases and J by 7 bases, with 25 bases between them. The germline V gene has CDR1 MRHNA and CDR2 SNTAGT. CDR3 protein: CARQDLHPTAENSPLHF. The CDR3, as DNA: TGTGCCAGACAGGACCTACATCCCACCGCTGAAAATTCACCCCTCCACTTT.

A few counts support this clonotype. The CDR3 coding sequence is TGTGCCAGCAGTGTACAGGGGGCGCGGGGCTACACCTTC. It codes for CASSVQGARGYTF. The chain joins TRBV12-3 or TRBV12-4 to TRBJ1-2; 9 bases agree with TRBD1. V lost 5 bases to trimming and J lost 8 bases; unmatched junction nucleotides: 6. CDR3 length: 13 residues.

This clonotype was detected a few times. The genes are TRBV28 and TRBJ1-5; a weak D match, TRBD1 (5 bases). CDR1 MDHEN and CDR2 SYDVKM come from the germline V gene. The CDR3 is made up of 19 amino acids. V lost 7 bases, J lost 0 bases, and 25 bases lay in between. CDR3 coding DNA: TGTGCCAGCACCGACGGAGGGGTCCTGGGCCTTTATAGCAATCAGCCCCAGCATTTT. Translated: CASTDGGVLGLYSNQPQHF.

The chain couples TRBV30 to TRBJ2-1; D possibly corresponds to TRBD2 (6 bases). The CDR3 consists of 14 residues. Germline CDR1 is GTSNPN and CDR2 is SVGIG (reference sequence). The germline V and J ends were trimmed by 5 bases and 4 bases, with 15 bases remaining between them. DNA for the CDR3: TGTGCCTGGCAAGGGTCGGGGGTATACAATGAGCAGTTCTTC. Its protein product is CAWQGSGVYNEQFF.

At least ten counts were recorded for this clonotype. This rearrangement joins TRBV27 to TRBJ2-4; tentative D call: TRBD2 (6 bases). V was cut by 8 bases and J by 0 bases, with 20 bases left in between. CDR1 is MNHEY, CDR2 SMNVEV, per germline (reference sequence). This CDR3 has 17 residues. In nucleotides, the CDR3 is TGTGCCAGCTCCCCGCAGTCGAGGGGACTAGCCAAAAACATTCAGTACTTC. Translated: CASSPQSRGLAKNIQYF.

The J gene is TRBJ2-7, the V gene TRBV5-6, with TRBD1 identical over 8 bases. The germline V gene encodes CDR1 SGHDT and CDR2 YYEEEE. This CDR3 is 14 amino acids long. V dropped 3 bases and J dropped 1; count of bases not matched to a gene: 3. The CDR3 region is CASSSRDRSYEQYV. The DNA for the CDR3 is TGTGCCAGCAGCTCCCGGGACAGGTCCTACGAGCAGTACGTC.

The sample holds a few counts of this clonotype. The chain carries TRBV20-1 and TRBJ2-5; 8 bases line up with TRBD1. Germline CDR1 DFQATT, CDR2 SNEGSKA (reference sequence). This CDR3 comprises 13 residues. The ends lost 7 bases at V and 2 bases at J; junction bases unmatched: 6. The CDR3 sequence: CSVTGVTQETQYF. The CDR3 region has the DNA TGCAGTGTGACAGGGGTGACACAAGAGACCCAGTACTTC.

In DNA, the CDR3 is TGTGCCAGCGGCCCACCCCTGACAGGGGGGGATCAGCCCCAGCATTTT. Translation: CASGPPLTGGDQPQHF. The V gene is TRBV12-1, the J gene TRBJ1-5; TRBD1 reflects the table's D call only, with no check against the DNA. TRBV12-1 is described as a pseudogene. The CDR3 spans 16 residues.

This clonotype was seen at least ten times. This chain links TRBV12-3 or TRBV12-4 with TRBJ1-1; D ambiguous. The CDR3 consists of 13 residues. The V gene lost 3 bases and the J gene lost 1 base, with 6 bases spanning the gap. The DNA of the CDR3 is TGTGCCAGCAGTTTGTACGGGAACACTGAAGCTTTCTTT. The encoded protein is CASSLYGNTEAFF.

This clonotype has only a few counts. V and J are TRBV6-6 and TRBJ1-6; D is possibly TRBD1 (5 bases). Germline CDR1 is MNHNY and CDR2 is SVGAGI (reference sequence). This CDR3 spans 17 amino acids. V lost 5 bases and J lost 5, with 19 bases in between. The CDR3 region has the DNA TGTGCCAGCAGTCATTTGAGGGTGTCAGGGAATAATTCACCCCTCCACTTT. Translated: CASSHLRVSGNNSPLHF.

The V call is TRBV4-3, the J call TRBJ1-2, with D perhaps matching TRBD1 (6 bases). CDR3 length: 14 residues. Germline V CDR1 and CDR2: LGHNA, YSLEER. The V gene lost 0 bases and the J gene lost 8 bases, with 13 bases spanning the gap. In nucleotides, the CDR3 is TGCGCCAGCAGCCAAGACAGACAGGACTTAGGCTACACCTTC. Protein sequence: CASSQDRQDLGYTF.

There are many counts of this clonotype. This sequence joins TRBV10-2 and TRBJ2-1, with D tentatively TRBD1 (7 bases). Trimming took off 10 bases at V and 6 bases at J, with 22 bases between the two ends. The CDR3 length is 15 residues. Germline loops: CDR1 WSHSY, CDR2 SAAADI. CDR3 protein: CATGGQGPPPNEQFF. CDR3 DNA sequence: TGCGCCACAGGGGGGCAGGGGCCGCCCCCCAATGAGCAGTTCTTC.

The genes are TRBV18 and TRBJ1-1; no firm D call. V was cut by 5 bases and J by 3 bases, with 10 bases left in between. The CDR3 has 13 amino acids. CDR1 KGHSH and CDR2 LQKENI come from the germline V gene. In DNA form, the CDR3 reads TGTGCCAGCTCAGGGTTGGTGGACACTGAAGCTTTCTTT. As protein: CASSGLVDTEAFF.

This clonotype has a count of ten or more. This chain connects TRBV5-1 to TRBJ2-5; D gene uncertain. CDR1 is SGHRS and CDR2 is YFSETQ in the germline V gene. The CDR3 runs to 15 residues. The V and J ends lost 0 bases and 4 bases respectively, with 13 bases between them. CDR3 sequence (DNA): TGCGCCAGCAGCTTGGGGGCCAGTCGAGGAGAGACCCAGTACTTC. Protein sequence: CASSLGASRGETQYF.

This clonotype was counted at least ten times. The V and J genes are TRBV20-1 and TRBJ1-2; possible D gene TRBD1, 5 bases. V was shortened by 0 bases and J by 7 bases, with 18 bases between the two germline ends. The CDR3 consists of 15 residues. Germline V CDR1 and CDR2: DFQATT, SNEGSKA (reference sequence). In nucleotides, the CDR3 is TGCAGTGCTAGAGATACTAGACAGTCCTGGGGTGGCTACACCTTC. It codes for CSARDTRQSWGGYTF.

The J gene is TRBJ2-4, the V gene TRBV10-3, with D maybe TRBD1 (6 bases). Trimming stripped 11 bases from V and 12 bases from J, with 20 bases between. CDR1 ENHRY and CDR2 SYGVKD come from the germline V gene. The CDR3 runs 12 residues. The CDR3 here is CALGPNGQTQYF. CDR3 nucleotides: TGTGCCCTCGGTCCGAATGGACAGACTCAGTACTTC.

This clonotype was detected only a few times. The chain employs TRBV6-6 and TRBJ2-3, with TRBD1 matching over 9 bases. CDR3 length: 15 amino acids. Germline CDR1 and CDR2: MNHNY and SVGAGI (reference sequence). Trimming removed 5 bases from V and 14 bases from J; junction bases left unmatched: 17. CDR3 residues: CASSNWGQGPPLLYF. As DNA, the CDR3 is TGTGCCAGCAGTAACTGGGGACAGGGACCCCCGCTCCTGTATTTT.

The V gene is TRBV12-3 or TRBV12-4, the J gene TRBJ2-1; D uncertain. The CDR3 is made up of 15 amino acids. The V gene lost 6 bases and the J gene lost 0 bases, with 12 bases spanning the gap. CDR3 sequence reads: CASSPRASSYNEQFF. CDR3 bases: TGTGCCAGCAGCCCTCGGGCGAGCTCCTACAATGAGCAGTTCTTC.

This clonotype was counted a few times. The J gene is TRBJ1-2, the V gene TRBV6-5, with D uncertain. The CDR3 is made up of 13 amino acids. Trimming removed 0 bases at V and 4 bases at J, with 6 bases between. The germline CDR1 and CDR2 sequences are MNHEY and SVGAGI. CDR3: CASSYSEGYGYTF. The CDR3 nucleotides are TGTGCCAGCAGTTACTCGGAAGGCTATGGCTACACCTTC.

For the CDR3, the DNA is TGCAGCGTTGAAGATCGTGGAGGGCCATCGACAGATACGCAGTATTTT. Amino acids: CSVEDRGGPSTDTQYF. The V gene is TRBV29-1, the J gene TRBJ2-3, with D tentatively TRBD2 (6 bases). Per germline, CDR1 SQVTM and CDR2 ANQGSEA. Between the trimmed V and J ends, which lost 0 bases and 3 bases, there was a span of 16 bases. The CDR3 runs to 16 residues.

This clonotype appeared a few times. The J gene is TRBJ1-1, the V gene TRBV19; possible D gene TRBD1, 6 bases. The CDR3 is 17 residues long. V lost 4 bases to trimming and J lost 4 bases, with 22 bases between them. Germline V gene data show CDR1 as LNHDA and CDR2 as SQIVND (reference sequence). The CDR3 loop reads CASSTPPGAGHATEAFF. Here the CDR3 DNA reads TGTGCCAGTAGTACGCCTCCTGGGGCGGGACATGCCACTGAAGCTTTCTTT. The entire variable domain, with the rest obtained from reference TRBV19 and TRBJ1-1, is as follows: DGGITQSPKYLFRKEGQNVTLSCEQNLNHDAMYWYRQDPGQGLRLIYYSQIVNDFQKGDIAEGYSVSREKKESFPLTVTSAQKNPTAFYLCASSTPPGAGHATEAFFGQGTRLTVV.

This clonotype was observed a few times. The V and J genes are TRBV4-1 and TRBJ2-7; D ambiguous. CDR3 length equals 14 residues. Germline V CDR1 and CDR2: MGHRA, YSYEKL. V dropped 2 bases and J dropped 2 bases, with 10 bases sitting between them. Here the CDR3 reads CASSQRNGPYEQYF. In DNA form, the CDR3 reads TGCGCCAGCAGCCAACGGAACGGTCCCTACGAGCAGTACTTC.

This clonotype was detected many times. This chain links TRBV15 with TRBJ2-1; TRBD2 is a possible D gene (5 bases). Germline V gene sequence: CDR1 LNHNV, CDR2 YYDKDF (reference sequence). This CDR3 is built from 16 residues. V gave up 1 base and J gave up 3 bases, with 13 bases separating them. The CDR3 region is CATSRARGLGYNEQFF. The CDR3 DNA follows: TGTGCCACCAGCAGAGCTCGAGGGTTAGGCTACAATGAGCAGTTCTTC.

This clonotype was counted at least ten times. The J gene is TRBJ1-1, the V gene TRBV5-1; no reliable D call. Germline-derived CDR1 and CDR2 are SGHRS and YFSETQ. This CDR3 has 17 amino acids. With 0 bases removed from V and 0 bases from J, the gap between germline ends came to 15 bases. The CDR3: CASSLAINRQLNTEAFF. The DNA of the CDR3 is TGCGCCAGCAGCTTGGCCATCAACCGGCAGCTGAACACTGAAGCTTTCTTT.

The J gene is TRBJ1-1, the V gene TRBV7-2, with D possibly matching TRBD1 (6 bases). Germline V gene sequence: CDR1 SGHTA, CDR2 FQGNSA. This CDR3 is built from 15 residues. Trimming cost V 2 bases and J 0 bases, with 10 bases left between them. The CDR3 is CASSLSGAMNTEAFF. The CDR3 region has the DNA TGTGCCAGCAGCTTATCGGGGGCAATGAACACTGAAGCTTTCTTT.

This clonotype showed up just a few times. V and J are TRBV30 and TRBJ2-3; D possibly uses TRBD1 or TRBD2 (5 bases each). The CDR3 has 14 residues. CDR1 GTSNPN and CDR2 SVGIG come from the germline V gene (reference sequence). V lost 0 bases to trimming and J lost 7 bases, with 14 bases between them. As DNA, the CDR3 is TGTGCCTGGAGTGTTATCGGGGCCCCATATACGCAGTATTTT. This sequence encodes CAWSVIGAPYTQYF.

The chain joins TRBV12-5 to TRBJ2-1; no firm D call. Germline CDR1 and CDR2: LGHNT and FRNRAP. The V and J ends lost 6 bases and 5 bases respectively, with 8 bases between them. The CDR3 contains 12 residues. CDR3 in DNA: TGTGCTAGTGGCCCCGAACACAATGAGCAGTTCTTC. The encoded protein is CASGPEHNEQFF.

This clonotype showed up many times. CDR3 residues: CASSTGTGKGRETQYF. CDR3 in DNA: TGTGCCAGCAGTACCGGGACAGGGAAGGGTCGGGAGACCCAGTACTTC. This chain uses TRBV7-6 with TRBJ2-5; 9 positions match TRBD1. V gave up 6 bases and J gave up 5 bases; unmatched junction bases: 13. CDR1 and CDR2 from the germline V gene are SGHVS and FNYEAQ. The CDR3 runs to 16 residues.